A selection of T cell receptor beta chains follows, all from one sample in a study of blood T cells in healthy people across ages. Each CDR3 protein is one row after TCRdb ran MiXCR on the 5' RACE reads. The sample holds some 930,000 distinct CDR3 sequences, around 29% seen once. The same specimen was also included in a second study, on T cells of mothers and their children.

Sequenced material: blood. These receptors originate from a middle-aged woman in good health. CDR3s include the opening cysteine and the closing phenylalanine or tryptophan. Fields, in order: clone size, D gene, J gene, V gene, CDR3 DNA, CDR3 protein. The D gene is left open where the match is weak. Expanded clones are given a class, and other clones once, few, many or no size at all.

clone size: .; D gene: .; J gene: TRBJ2-4; V gene: TRBV7-2; CDR3 DNA: TGTGCCAGCAGCACACTCACGGGAGCCAAAAACATTCAGTACTTC; CDR3 protein: CASSTLTGAKNIQYF
clone size: many; D gene: .; J gene: TRBJ2-2; V gene: TRBV5-1; CDR3 DNA: TGTGCCAGCAGTTTAGGGCAGACGAACACCGGGGAGCTGTTTTTT; CDR3 protein: CASSLGQTNTGELFF
clone size: many; D gene: TRBD1; J gene: TRBJ2-6; V gene: TRBV10-2; CDR3 DNA: TGCGCCTCCACGGGACAGCTTAACTCTGGGGCCAACGTCCTGACTTTC; CDR3 protein: CASTGQLNSGANVLTF
clone size: many; D gene: .; J gene: TRBJ2-2; V gene: TRBV5-1; CDR3 DNA: TGCGCCAGCAGGCAACTGGACGGGTCACCGGGGGAGCTGTTTTTT; CDR3 protein: CASRQLDGSPGELFF
clone size: many; D gene: .; J gene: TRBJ2-3; V gene: TRBV20-1; CDR3 DNA: TGCAGTGCTCCGACACAACGGGGTTCCAGCACGCAGTATTTT; CDR3 protein: CSAPTQRGSSTQYF
clone size: many; D gene: .; J gene: TRBJ2-1; V gene: TRBV4-1; CDR3 DNA: TGCGCCAGCAGCCTTGAGGGCAGACGTTTTAATGAGCAGTTCTTC; CDR3 protein: CASSLEGRRFNEQFF
clone size: .; D gene: .; J gene: TRBJ2-5; V gene: TRBV5-1; CDR3 DNA: TGCGCCAGCAGCTTTGGCCAAGAGACCCGGTACTTC; CDR3 protein: CASSFGQETRYF
clone size: .; D gene: TRBD1; J gene: TRBJ2-7; V gene: TRBV5-1; CDR3 DNA: TGCGCCAGCAGCTTGGCCAGGGAACAGGGGTTCGACGAGCAGTACTTC; CDR3 protein: CASSLAREQGFDEQYF
clone size: .; D gene: TRBD2; J gene: TRBJ2-5; V gene: TRBV20-1; CDR3 DNA: TGCAGTGCTCCGCGGGGGAACGGGGAGACCCAGTACTTC; CDR3 protein: CSAPRGNGETQYF
clone size: medium-sized; D gene: .; J gene: TRBJ2-1; V gene: TRBV29-1; CDR3 DNA: TGCAGCGTAGCGCGCGGAGGGGGGAGGAATGAGCAGTTCTTC; CDR3 protein: CSVARGGGRNEQFF
clone size: .; D gene: .; J gene: TRBJ2-7; V gene: TRBV7-2; CDR3 DNA: TGTGCCAGCAGCTTTTATTTAGGCAGGGGCTTGTCCTACGAGCAGTACTTC; CDR3 protein: CASSFYLGRGLSYEQYF
clone size: few; D gene: .; J gene: TRBJ2-1; V gene: TRBV5-1; CDR3 DNA: TGCGCCAGCAGCAGTACAGGGAGCGATATCAATGAGCAGTTCTTC; CDR3 protein: CASSSTGSDINEQFF
clone size: many; D gene: .; J gene: TRBJ2-5; V gene: TRBV4-3; CDR3 DNA: TGCGCCAGCAGCCAAGCCTTGGAAGAGACCCAGTACTTC; CDR3 protein: CASSQALEETQYF
clone size: .; D gene: .; J gene: TRBJ2-4; V gene: TRBV20-1; CDR3 DNA: TGCAGTGCTAGTGGGCAGGAACTACTAGCCAAAAACATTCAGTACTTC; CDR3 protein: CSASGQELLAKNIQYF